One sample yielded the 31 T cell receptor beta chains listed below, sequenced in a study of T-cell memory formation after mild COVID-19. Each CDR3 protein is one row after TCRdb ran MiXCR on the 5' RACE reads. This table holds roughly 110,000 distinct CDR3 sequences, about a sixth found once. The sample was PBMCs or a T cell subset sorted from them (not recorded which). These receptors were collected from an adult woman who had mild COVID-19 (a few samples of this study predate the infection). Cell type and time point are not known.

There are a few counts of this clonotype. This rearrangement joins TRBV2 to TRBJ2-1; 9 bases agree with TRBD2. The CDR3 sequence is 17 residues long. In germline, CDR1 is SNHLY, CDR2 FYNNEI. J gave up 5 bases and V 10 bases, and 18 bases lay outside the gene matches. As DNA, the CDR3 is TGTGCCATGGTGGTTAGCGGGAGAAGAGGTCCGCACAATGAGCAGTTCTTC. It translates to CAMVVSGRRGPHNEQFF.

The chain links TRBV27 to TRBJ2-5; TRBD2 matches 11 bases. There are 16 residues in the CDR3. CDR1 and CDR2 (germline): MNHEY, SMNVEV (reference sequence). The V segment lost 6 bases and the J segment 1 base; nucleotides outside the gene matches: 7. CDR3 sequence: CASSPVAGGFQETQYF. CDR3 DNA: TGTGCCAGCAGCCCCGTAGCGGGAGGGTTCCAAGAGACCCAGTACTTC.

This clonotype has more than one count but fewer than ten. V and J are TRBV7-9 and TRBJ1-1; the D is unclear. This CDR3 has 13 residues. Trimming stripped 2 bases from V and 3 bases from J, with 7 bases between. Per germline, CDR1 SEHNR and CDR2 FQNEAQ (reference sequence). CDR3 in amino acids: CASSLSWDTEAFF. The DNA of the CDR3 is TGTGCCAGCAGCTTATCCTGGGACACTGAAGCTTTCTTT.

This chain uses TRBV5-1 with TRBJ1-2; 9 bases match TRBD1. From germline, CDR1 is SGHRS and CDR2 YFSETQ. Trimming took 2 bases from V and 5 from J; bases not matched to a gene: 7. The CDR3 totals 15 residues. CDR3 in DNA: TGCGCCAGCAGCTTCCGACAGGGGGATGTGTATGGCTACACCTTC. Its protein is CASSFRQGDVYGYTF.

The chain has TRBV20-1 and TRBJ2-2, with D perhaps matching TRBD2 (6 bases). V gave up 3 bases and J gave up 4 bases, with 9 bases separating them. Per germline, CDR1 DFQATT and CDR2 SNEGSKA (reference sequence). The CDR3 is 13 amino acids. As DNA, the CDR3 is TGCAGTGCTAGTTCCGGGGGCACCGGGGAGCTGTTTTTT. Amino acid sequence: CSASSGGTGELFF.

This clonotype was found a few times. V usage is TRBV27 and J usage is TRBJ2-7; 13 bases map to TRBD2. Germline V gene data show CDR1 as MNHEY and CDR2 as SMNVEV (reference sequence). The ends lost 5 bases at V and 4 bases at J; junction bases unmatched: 8. The CDR3 has 16 amino acids. The CDR3 DNA follows: TGTGCCAGCAGTCCTTTTCGGACTAGCGGGGGTTACGAGCAGTACTTC. Translating gives CASSPFRTSGGYEQYF.

This chain connects TRBV5-4 to TRBJ2-1; the D call may be TRBD1 or TRBD2 (6 bases each). Trimming stripped 2 bases from V and 9 bases from J, with 12 bases between. The CDR3 sequence is 13 residues long. Germline values: CDR1 SGHNT, CDR2 YYREEE (reference sequence). The CDR3 nucleotides read TGTGCCAGCAGCTTCGGGAAGGGGGGTGAGCAGTTCTTC. It translates to CASSFGKGGEQFF.

There are many counts of this clonotype. CDR3 residues: CASSLGQRINEQFF. CDR3 bases: TGTGCCAGCAGCTTGGGACAGAGGATCAATGAGCAGTTCTTC. This sequence joins TRBV7-6 and TRBJ2-1; 7 positions match TRBD1. This CDR3 is 14 amino acids long. V shed 3 bases and J 6 bases; nucleotides not matched to a gene: 5. Per germline, CDR1 SGHVS and CDR2 FNYEAQ.

This chain connects TRBV5-1 to TRBJ2-2, with 8 bases fitting TRBD1. Germline V lookup: CDR1 SGHRS, CDR2 YFSETQ. V was clipped by 4 bases and J by 2 bases; unmatched bases: 7. The CDR3 loop spans 16 amino acids. The CDR3 DNA reads as TGCGCCAGCAGCAGCCCGGGACAGGCAAACACCGGGGAGCTGTTTTTT. This gives the protein CASSSPGQANTGELFF.

This clonotype was seen a handful of times. The chain employs TRBV12-3 or TRBV12-4 and TRBJ2-1; TRBD2 aligns across 8 bases. Losses at the gene ends were 7 bases for V and 5 bases for J; bases not matched to a gene: 10. The CDR3 loop spans 15 amino acids. The CDR3 bases are TGTGCCAGCACCTCGAGCGGGAGAACCCACAATGAGCAGTTCTTC. As protein: CASTSSGRTHNEQFF.

This clonotype occurred a few times. The chain links TRBV27 to TRBJ2-7; the D gene is possibly TRBD2 (5 bases). V lost 2 bases, J lost 7 bases, and 9 bases lay in between. The CDR3 has 12 amino acids. The V gene's germline CDR1 is MNHEY and CDR2 SMNVEV (reference sequence). The CDR3 DNA is TGTGCCAGCAGTTTAGGTTCGGGGGAGCAGTACTTC. Translating it yields CASSLGSGEQYF.

This clonotype has at least ten counts. The chain carries TRBV5-1 and TRBJ2-7; 10 bases line up with TRBD2. Germline V gives CDR1 SGHRS, CDR2 YFSETQ. The CDR3 contains 15 residues. V was pared by 4 bases and J by 5 bases, with 9 bases of the junction left unmatched. CDR3 protein: CASSPDLAGANEQYF. The CDR3 region has the DNA TGCGCCAGCAGCCCAGATCTAGCGGGAGCAAACGAGCAGTACTTC.

The chain couples TRBV6-1 to TRBJ2-7, with D perhaps TRBD2 (6 bases). V gave up 7 bases and J gave up 0 bases, with 10 bases separating them. The V gene's germline CDR1 is MNHNS and CDR2 SASEGT. This CDR3 has 13 amino acids. The CDR3, as DNA: TGTGCCAGCAAGGGGACTTCCTCCTACGAGCAGTACTTC. This translates into CASKGTSSYEQYF.

This clonotype was counted only a few times. V usage is TRBV21-1 and J usage is TRBJ2-4; the tabulated D call, TRBD1, remains unverified against the DNA. TRBV21-1 is shown as a pseudogene. The CDR3 extends over 19 amino acids. The CDR3 loop is CASSRPRQGFSLAKNIQYF. Here the CDR3 DNA reads TGTGCCAGCAGCAGGCCCCGACAGGGGTTCAGCTTAGCCAAAAACATTCAGTACTTC.

This clonotype was counted between two and nine times. The J gene is TRBJ2-7, the V gene TRBV25-1; 9 nucleotides agree with TRBD1. The germline CDR1 and CDR2 sequences are MGHDK and SYGVNS. This CDR3 has 12 residues. CDR3 nucleotides: TGTGCGGTCCGGGACAGGGACTACGAGCAGTACTTC. Translation: CAVRDRDYEQYF.

This clonotype appeared a few times. The gene calls are TRBV12-3 or TRBV12-4 and TRBJ2-7; D gene unclear. The V and J ends lost 2 bases and 1 base respectively, with 9 bases between them. CDR3 length equals 14 residues. The CDR3 DNA sequence: TGTGCCAGCAGTTTACAGACCAGGTCCTACGAGCAGTACTTC. Translation: CASSLQTRSYEQYF.

The chain recombines TRBV4-1 with TRBJ2-7; TRBD2 matches 7 bases. Looked up from germline, CDR1 is MGHRA and CDR2 is YSYEKL. The trim removed 5 bases at V and 6 bases at J, leaving 4 bases unmatched. The CDR3 extends over 12 amino acids. CDR3 sequence reads: CASSWGGGEQYF. For the CDR3, the DNA is TGCGCCAGCAGCTGGGGGGGTGGCGAGCAGTACTTC.

The chain is built from TRBV27 and TRBJ2-7; no clear D. Per the germline V gene, CDR1 is MNHEY and CDR2 is SMNVEV (reference sequence). Trimming cost V 6 bases and J 2 bases, with 17 bases left between them. This CDR3 is 15 amino acids long. The CDR3 coding sequence is TGTGCCAGCAGCCAAAGTGGACCGACGACCTACGAGCAGTACTTC. As protein: CASSQSGPTTYEQYF.

There are a few counts of this clonotype. The chain couples TRBV20-1 to TRBJ2-7; D unresolved. Germline values: CDR1 DFQATT, CDR2 SNEGSKA (reference sequence). The CDR3 covers 19 residues. V gave up 6 bases and J gave up 4 bases, with 34 bases separating them. In DNA form, the CDR3 reads TGCAGTGCCAAACCCTCTGGCTACAGTCGATTACTATCGGCTTACGAGCAGTACTTC. It yields the protein CSAKPSGYSRLLSAYEQYF.

The chain employs TRBV20-1 and TRBJ2-1; 7 bases match TRBD2. The length of the CDR3 is 16 residues. V gave up 3 bases and J gave up 3 bases; unmatched junction bases: 11. Germline CDR1 reads DFQATT; CDR2 reads SNEGSKA (reference sequence). CDR3 sequence reads: CSASWSAGAHYNEQFF. CDR3 in DNA: TGCAGTGCTAGTTGGTCGGCGGGAGCTCACTACAATGAGCAGTTCTTC.

The rearrangement links TRBV12-3 or TRBV12-4 to TRBJ1-5; 7 positions agree with TRBD1. The V segment lost 3 bases and the J segment 4 bases; nucleotides outside the gene matches: 9. CDR3 length equals 16 residues. In DNA form, the CDR3 reads TGTGCCAGCAGTTTTACGGGGGACAGCGGAAATCAGCCCCAGCATTTT. Protein sequence: CASSFTGDSGNQPQHF.

V is TRBV7-8 and J is TRBJ2-3; D may match TRBD1 or TRBD2 (5 bases each). This CDR3 is built from 15 residues. The V and J ends lost 5 bases and 1 base respectively, with 13 bases between them. Germline CDR1 is SGHVS and CDR2 is FQNEAQ. This CDR3 reads CASSLGTARTDTQYF. In DNA, the CDR3 is TGTGCCAGCAGCCTAGGGACCGCCCGCACAGATACGCAGTATTTT.

This clonotype was picked up a small number of times. This rearrangement joins TRBV4-1 to TRBJ1-1; no definite D call. V was trimmed by 1 base and J by 8 bases, leaving 5 bases between them. Germline V CDR1 and CDR2: MGHRA, YSYEKL. This CDR3 comprises 11 residues. CDR3 sequence (DNA): TGCGCCAGCAGCCAAGGGGGAGAAGCTTTCTTT. Its translation is CASSQGGEAFF.

The gene calls are TRBV6-2 or TRBV6-3 and TRBJ2-1, with D unclear. This CDR3 has 13 residues. The V end lost 11 bases, the J end lost 0 bases, and 11 bases lay between the germline ends. Germline assignment: CDR1 MNHEY and CDR2 SVGEGT. The CDR3 sequence is CASAISSYNEQFF. DNA for the CDR3: TGTGCCTCCGCTATTAGCTCCTACAATGAGCAGTTCTTC.

The chain couples TRBV6-5 to TRBJ2-2, with a tentative D call TRBD2 (6 bases). Between the trimmed V and J ends, which lost 7 bases and 3 bases, there was a span of 24 bases. The CDR3 contains 18 residues. Germline-derived CDR1 and CDR2 are MNHEY and SVGAGI. CDR3 DNA: TGTGCCAGCACGATGAGGGCCGCAGGGCTAGCGTACACCGGGGAGCTGTTTTTT. This encodes CASTMRAAGLAYTGELFF.

The table lists this clonotype with a few counts. V and J are TRBV5-1 and TRBJ2-7, with 7 bases lining up with TRBD1. Germline V gene data show CDR1 as SGHRS and CDR2 as YFSETQ. Losses at the gene ends were 0 bases for V and 5 bases for J; bases not matched to a gene: 8. The CDR3 sequence is 15 residues long. The chain's CDR3 is CASSLETGTDNEQYF. The CDR3 DNA reads TGCGCCAGCAGCTTGGAAACTGGGACAGACAACGAGCAGTACTTC.

In its sample, this clonotype was seen a few times. The chain combines TRBV7-9 with TRBJ2-1, with 7 bases fitting TRBD1. The length of the CDR3 is 16 residues. V shed 4 bases, J shed 8 bases, and the junction held 14 bases outside the gene matches. Per the germline V gene, CDR1 is SEHNR and CDR2 is FQNEAQ (reference sequence). CDR3 amino acids: CASSYVATGSGDEQFF. The CDR3 DNA reads TGTGCCAGCAGCTACGTAGCGACAGGGTCTGGCGATGAGCAGTTCTTC. The whole variable domain, remainder taken from reference TRBV7-9 and TRBJ2-1, is DTGVSQNPRHKITKRGQNVTFRCDPISEHNRLYWYRQTLGQGPEFLTYFQNEAQLEKSRLLSDRFSAERPKGSFSTLEIQRTEQGDSAMYLCASSYVATGSGDEQFFGPGTRLTVL.

This sequence joins TRBV10-2 and TRBJ2-5, with 9 bases that match TRBD2. CDR3 size: 15 residues. With V trimmed by 8 bases and J by 2 bases, 9 bases remained unmatched. Germline V CDR1 and CDR2: WSHSY, SAAADI. The CDR3 protein is CASGGGGVSQETQYF. CDR3 sequence (DNA): TGCGCCAGCGGGGGCGGGGGGGTATCACAAGAGACCCAGTACTTC.

In this sample, this clonotype turned up a few times. V usage is TRBV20-1 and J usage is TRBJ2-5, with D possibly called TRBD1 or TRBD2 (6 bases each). Trimming took 3 bases from V and 5 from J, leaving 13 bases between them. CDR3 size: 13 residues. Per the germline V gene, CDR1 is DFQATT and CDR2 is SNEGSKA (reference sequence). CDR3 bases: TGCAGTGCTAGTCCCGGGGGCGCCGAGACCCAGTACTTC. It codes for CSASPGGAETQYF.

This clonotype was detected only a few times. The chain carries TRBV7-2 and TRBJ2-1, with 8 bases matching TRBD2. The V gene end was trimmed by 5 bases and the J gene end by 8 bases; junction bases not matched to a gene: 14. Germline CDR1 SGHTA, CDR2 FQGNSA. CDR3 length: 16 amino acids. As DNA, the CDR3 is TGTGCCAGCAGCCGGGGGGGGCCTAGCGACCGCGATGAGCAGTTCTTC. It codes for CASSRGGPSDRDEQFF.

The rearrangement uses TRBV6-5 and TRBJ1-2; D is undetermined. Germline V lookup: CDR1 MNHEY, CDR2 SVGAGI. The CDR3 sequence is 14 residues long. Trimming shortened V by 5 bases and J by 5 bases, and 15 bases separated the two germline ends. The chain's CDR3 is CASSPHPSDYGYTF. DNA for the CDR3: TGTGCCAGCAGTCCCCACCCCTCCGATTATGGCTACACCTTC.